What follows is one T cell receptor beta chain and its context. Other nucleotide sequences in the sample specify the same CDR3. This specimen belongs to a study of cytomegalovirus exposure and HLA in healthy donors. Primers: 60 Vbeta forward and 13 Jbeta reverse. Sequencing used immunoSEQ multiplex PCR; TCRdb keeps in-frame clones, though not all of them. The sample consists of 200,000 or so clones, 65% to 85% of them appearing once. Looked up from germline, CDR1 is SEHNR and CDR2 is FQNEAQ (reference sequence). This CDR3 contains 14 residues. V was clipped by 1 base and J by 5 bases; unmatched bases: 2.

Sequencing was performed on PBMCs. The V gene is TRBV7-9, the J gene TRBJ1-1; TRBD1 matches at 9 bases. The receptor was derived from a boy aged 2 to 9 in good health and CMV-seronegative. CDR3 sequence: CASSLDRGQTEAFF. The DNA for the CDR3 is TGTGCCAGCAGCTTAGACAGGGGGCAAACTGAAGCTTTCTTT.